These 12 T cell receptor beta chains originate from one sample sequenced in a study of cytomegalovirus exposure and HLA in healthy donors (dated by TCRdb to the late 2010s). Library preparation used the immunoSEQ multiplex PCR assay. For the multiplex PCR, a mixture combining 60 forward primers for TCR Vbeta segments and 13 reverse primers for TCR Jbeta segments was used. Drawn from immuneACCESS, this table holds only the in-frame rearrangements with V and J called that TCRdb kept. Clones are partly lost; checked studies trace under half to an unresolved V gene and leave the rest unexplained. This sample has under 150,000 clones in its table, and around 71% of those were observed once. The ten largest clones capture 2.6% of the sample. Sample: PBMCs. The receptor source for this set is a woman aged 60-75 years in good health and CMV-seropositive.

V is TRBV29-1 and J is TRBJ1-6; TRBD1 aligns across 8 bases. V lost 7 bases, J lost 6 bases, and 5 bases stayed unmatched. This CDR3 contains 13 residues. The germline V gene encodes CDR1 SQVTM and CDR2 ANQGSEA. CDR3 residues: CSAGQGINSPLHF. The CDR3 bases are TGCAGCGCTGGACAGGGTATTAATTCACCCCTCCACTTT.

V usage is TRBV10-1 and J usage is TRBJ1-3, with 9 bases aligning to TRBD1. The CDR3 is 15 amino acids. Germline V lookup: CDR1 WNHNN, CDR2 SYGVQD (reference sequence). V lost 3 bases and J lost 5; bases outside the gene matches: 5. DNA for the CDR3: TGCGCCAGCAGTGATGGACAGGGGAGACGAAACACCATATATTTT. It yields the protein CASSDGQGRRNTIYF.

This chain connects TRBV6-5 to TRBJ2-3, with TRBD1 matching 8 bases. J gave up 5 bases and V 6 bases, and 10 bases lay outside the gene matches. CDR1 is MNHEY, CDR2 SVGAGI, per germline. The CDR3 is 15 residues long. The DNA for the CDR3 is TGTGCCAGCAGCCGCCTAACAGGGGGGTTAGATACGCAGTATTTT. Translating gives CASSRLTGGLDTQYF.

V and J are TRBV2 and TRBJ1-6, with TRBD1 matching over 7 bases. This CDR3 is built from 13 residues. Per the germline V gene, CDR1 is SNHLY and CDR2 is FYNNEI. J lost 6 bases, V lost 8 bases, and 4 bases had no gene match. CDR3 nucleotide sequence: TGTGCCAGCGTCCAGGGGGGTAATTCACCCCTCCACTTT. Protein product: CASVQGGNSPLHF. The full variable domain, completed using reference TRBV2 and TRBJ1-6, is EPEVTQTPSHQVTQMGQEVILRCVPISNHLYFYWYRQILGQKVEFLVSFYNNEISEKSEIFDDQFSVERPDGSNFTLKIRSTKLEDSAMYFCASVQGGNSPLHFGNGTRLTVT.

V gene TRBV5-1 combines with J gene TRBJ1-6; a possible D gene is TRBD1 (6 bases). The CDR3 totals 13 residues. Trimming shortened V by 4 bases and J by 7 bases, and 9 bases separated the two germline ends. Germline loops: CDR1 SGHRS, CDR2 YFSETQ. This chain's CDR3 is CASSPGQNSPLHF. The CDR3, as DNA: TGCGCCAGCAGCCCAGGACAGAATTCACCCCTCCACTTT.

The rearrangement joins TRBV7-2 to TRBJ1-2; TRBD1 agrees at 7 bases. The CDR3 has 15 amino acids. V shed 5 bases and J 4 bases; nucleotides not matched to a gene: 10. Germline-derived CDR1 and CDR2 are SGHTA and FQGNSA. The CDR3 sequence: CASSPDRALGYGYTF. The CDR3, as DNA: TGTGCCAGCAGCCCCGACAGGGCCCTTGGCTATGGCTACACCTTC.

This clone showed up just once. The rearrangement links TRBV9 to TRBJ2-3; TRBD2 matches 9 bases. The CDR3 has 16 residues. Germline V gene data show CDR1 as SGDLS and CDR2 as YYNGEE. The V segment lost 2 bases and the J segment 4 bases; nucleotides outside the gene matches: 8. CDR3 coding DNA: TGTGCCAGCAGCGTGAGGCTAGCGGGATCCGCAGATACGCAGTATTTT. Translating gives CASSVRLAGSADTQYF.

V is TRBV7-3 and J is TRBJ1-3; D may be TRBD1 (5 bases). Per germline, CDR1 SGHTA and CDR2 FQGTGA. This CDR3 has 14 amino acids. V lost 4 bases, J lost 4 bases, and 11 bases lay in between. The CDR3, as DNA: TGTGCCAGCAGCTCGGGGGATTCAGGAAACACCATATATTTT. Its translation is CASSSGDSGNTIYF.

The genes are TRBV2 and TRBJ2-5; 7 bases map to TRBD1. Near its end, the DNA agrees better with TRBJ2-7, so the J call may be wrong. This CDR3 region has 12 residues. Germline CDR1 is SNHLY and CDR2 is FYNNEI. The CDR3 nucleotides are TGTGCCATTAACCAACAGGGGTACGAGCAGTACTTC. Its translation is CAINQQGYEQYF.

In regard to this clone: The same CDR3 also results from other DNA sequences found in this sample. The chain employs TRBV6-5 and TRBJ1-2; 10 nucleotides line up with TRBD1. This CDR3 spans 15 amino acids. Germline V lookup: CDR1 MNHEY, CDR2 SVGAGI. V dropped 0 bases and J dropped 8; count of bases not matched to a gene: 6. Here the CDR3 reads CASSYSLTGGYGYTF. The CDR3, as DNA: TGTGCCAGCAGTTACTCCTTGACAGGGGGCTACGGCTACACCTTC.

CDR3 in amino acids: CASRGQPWDEQYF. CDR3 nucleotide sequence: TGTGCCAGCAGGGGACAACCGTGGGACGAGCAGTACTTC. This sequence joins TRBV2 and TRBJ2-7, with a tentative D call TRBD1 (6 bases). Trimming took 6 bases from V and 5 from J, leaving 14 bases between them. The CDR3 extends over 13 amino acids. The germline CDR1 and CDR2 sequences are SNHLY and FYNNEI.

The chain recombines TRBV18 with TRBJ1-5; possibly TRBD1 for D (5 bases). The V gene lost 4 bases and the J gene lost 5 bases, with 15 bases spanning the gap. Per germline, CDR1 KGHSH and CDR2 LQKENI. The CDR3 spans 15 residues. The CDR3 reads CASSQGGASDQPQHF. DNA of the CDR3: TGTGCCAGCTCACAGGGAGGGGCGTCGGATCAGCCCCAGCATTTT.